This entry lists 2 T cell receptor beta chains sequenced from one sample in a study of blood T cells in healthy people across ages. It was with a sample-barcoded 5' primer and a J-beta primer mix that a second PCR of roughly 7 to 12 cycles was run. TCRdb redid the calling of the 5' RACE reads with MiXCR, one entry per CDR3 protein. The sample holds roughly 720,000 distinct CDR3 sequences, about 53% seen once. Specimen: blood. The source of these receptors is an elderly man in good health.

This chain links TRBV9 with TRBJ2-1; 13 bases are a match to TRBD2. V was clipped by 0 bases and J by 10 bases; unmatched bases: 7. Germline lookup yields CDR1 SGDLS and CDR2 YYNGEE. The CDR3 length is 16 residues. The DNA of the CDR3 is TGTGCCAGCAGCGTAGGACTAGCGGGAGGCATGAAGGAGCAGTTCTTC. The encoded protein is CASSVGLAGGMKEQFF.

The chain has TRBV7-3 and TRBJ2-3; D not resolved. CDR1 is SGHTA, CDR2 FQGTGA, per germline. V shed 2 bases and J shed 6 bases, with 12 bases lying between them. This CDR3 contains 14 residues. CDR3 sequence (DNA): TGTGCCAGCAGCTTAGGGGTGTACTGGGATACGCAGTATTTT. Translating it yields CASSLGVYWDTQYF.